The clone carrying this TCR beta chain turned up a few times. The sample is drawn from a study of Ad26.COV2.S vaccination and SARS-CoV-2 variants. Sequencing was performed with immunoSEQ multiplex PCR; in TCRdb, only in-frame clones are kept and a portion is missing. Of under 150,000 clones listed, just over 85% are singletons. V gave up 2 bases and J gave up 6 bases, with 14 bases separating them. Looked up from germline, CDR1 is SNHLY and CDR2 is FYNNEI. The CDR3 consists of 15 residues. This material consisted of peripheral blood, taken after recovery from COVID-19. The genes are TRBV2 and TRBJ1-5; perhaps TRBD1 as D (6 bases). This sequence originates from a human donor who had recovered from COVID-19. The DNA for the CDR3 is TGTGCCAGCAGTGAATATACAGGGATAATTCAGCCCCAGCATTTT. Translated: CASSEYTGIIQPQHF.